This is a list of T cell receptor beta chains from one sample in a study of shared clonotypes between healthy human individuals. Sequencing used immunoSEQ multiplex PCR; TCRdb keeps in-frame clones, though not all of them. The sample carries hundreds of thousands of clones, more than 95% recorded once. Sequenced input: naive CD4+ T cells sorted from blood. These receptors all come from a woman younger than 45 in good health. CDR3s include the opening cysteine and the closing phenylalanine or tryptophan. Fields, in order: J gene, clone size, D gene, V gene, CDR3 protein, CDR3 DNA. A D gene is named only where the DNA matches it firmly. A clone size is listed for some rows: how often the clone was seen (once, few, many), or a class if it is expanded.

TRBJ2-7 | NA | TRBD1 | TRBV2 | CASSSQGAQYEQYF | TGTGCCAGCAGTAGTCAGGGGGCCCAATACGAGCAGTACTTC
TRBJ1-1 | NA | NA | TRBV27 | CASSLSGRGESEAFF | TGTGCCAGCAGTTTATCGGGCAGGGGCGAAAGTGAAGCTTTCTTT
TRBJ2-2 | NA | TRBD2 | TRBV19 | CASSAGLAGTGELFF | TGTGCCAGTAGCGCGGGACTAGCGGGAACCGGGGAGCTGTTTTTT
TRBJ2-3 | NA | TRBD2 | TRBV5-1 | CASSLLAGRTDTQYF | TGCGCCAGCAGCTTACTAGCGGGAAGGACGGATACGCAGTATTTT
TRBJ2-2 | NA | NA | TRBV11-2 | CASHVGASYTGELFF | TGTGCCAGCCACGTAGGAGCTAGCTACACCGGGGAGCTGTTTTTT
TRBJ1-2 | NA | NA | TRBV28 | CASSMGRADYGYTF | TGTGCCAGCAGCATGGGACGGGCGGACTATGGCTACACCTTC
TRBJ2-4 | NA | TRBD2 | TRBV28 | CASTQGGGTKNIQYF | TGTGCCAGCACCCAAGGCGGGGGGACCAAAAACATTCAGTACTTC
TRBJ2-2 | NA | NA | TRBV13 | CASMRGTGELFF | TGTGCCAGCATGCGGGGCACCGGGGAGCTGTTTTTT
TRBJ2-3 | NA | TRBD2 | TRBV11-2 | CASSLVGRERGTDTQYF | TGTGCCAGCAGCTTAGTAGGGCGGGAGCGGGGGACAGATACGCAGTATTTT
TRBJ2-1 | NA | TRBD2 | TRBV4-1 | CASSQGIGTISEQFF | TGCGCCAGCAGCCAAGGTATAGGGACTATAAGTGAGCAGTTCTTC
TRBJ1-1 | NA | TRBD1 | TRBV6-6 | CASTLQGWLDTEAFF | TGTGCCAGTACATTACAGGGGTGGTTGGACACTGAAGCTTTCTTT
TRBJ1-5 | NA | NA | TRBV19 | CASSIGGQLGTQPQHF | TGTGCCAGTAGTATCGGAGGGCAGTTGGGAACTCAGCCCCAGCATTTT
TRBJ1-3 | NA | NA | TRBV6-6 | CASIQGSSSGNTIYF | TGTGCCAGCATCCAAGGGTCGTCCTCTGGAAACACCATATATTTT
TRBJ2-1 | NA | NA | TRBV15 | CATSRDQINEQFF | TGTGCCACCAGCAGAGACCAGATCAATGAGCAGTTCTTC
TRBJ2-1 | NA | NA | TRBV7-2 | CASSLAVGDNEQFF | TGTGCCAGCAGCTTGGCAGTGGGAGACAATGAGCAGTTCTTC
TRBJ2-7 | NA | NA | TRBV9 | CASSVVAGPPYEQYF | TGTGCCAGCAGCGTAGTGGCCGGGCCACCCTACGAGCAGTACTTC
TRBJ2-7 | NA | NA | TRBV21-1 | CASSSPGQGTHEQYF | TGTGCCAGCAGCAGCCCGGGACAGGGCACCCACGAGCAGTACTTC
TRBJ2-7 | NA | TRBD2 | TRBV28 | CASSFGRLGLAPSYEQYF | TGTGCCAGCAGTTTCGGGCGTCTCGGACTAGCGCCTTCCTACGAGCAGTACTTC
TRBJ2-7 | NA | NA | TRBV7-7 | CASSLGTDSYEQYF | TGTGCCAGCAGTCTTGGGACGGACTCCTACGAGCAGTACTTC
TRBJ1-4 | NA | NA | TRBV28 | CASSPFRPGVNEKLFF | TGTGCCAGCAGTCCATTTCGCCCAGGGGTAAATGAAAAACTGTTTTTT
TRBJ2-3 | NA | TRBD2 | TRBV5-1 | CASRPTGGSTDTQYF | TGCGCCAGCCGGCCGACGGGGGGATCTACAGATACGCAGTATTTT
TRBJ2-2 | NA | NA | TRBV19 | CASSIDRNTGELFF | TGTGCCAGTAGTATCGACAGGAACACCGGGGAGCTGTTTTTT
TRBJ2-7 | NA | TRBD2 | TRBV19 | CASSILSGSGYEQYF | TGTGCCAGTAGTATCCTTAGCGGGAGTGGGTACGAGCAGTACTTC
TRBJ2-2 | NA | TRBD1 | TRBV5-1 | CASRTTGQTNTGELFF | TGCGCCAGCCGGACAACGGGACAGACGAACACCGGGGAGCTGTTTTTT
TRBJ2-2 | NA | NA | TRBV18 | CASSPTLGEVTGELFF | TGTGCCAGCTCACCCACACTCGGCGAGGTCACCGGGGAGCTGTTTTTT
TRBJ2-5 | once | TRBD2 | TRBV11-3 | CASGSGRAGEQYF | TGTGCCAGCGGGAGCGGGAGGGCCGGGGAGCAGTACTTC
TRBJ1-1 | NA | TRBD1 | TRBV10-3 | CAISMTGGEGTEAFF | TGTGCCATCAGTATGACAGGGGGCGAGGGCACTGAAGCTTTCTTT
TRBJ2-3 | NA | NA | TRBV27 | CASRTGFSSGDTQYF | TGTGCCAGCAGGACAGGATTCAGTTCAGGAGATACGCAGTATTTT
TRBJ2-2 | NA | NA | TRBV23-1 | CASSPIVGPPNTGELFF | TGCGCCAGCAGTCCCATCGTGGGGCCACCGAACACCGGGGAGCTGTTTTTT
TRBJ2-4 | NA | NA | TRBV2 | CASSEEGATGKNIQYF | TGTGCCAGCAGTGAAGAGGGCGCGACGGGCAAAAACATTCAGTACTTC
TRBJ2-3 | once | TRBD2 | TRBV11-2 | CASSLVWGLAEGSTDTQYF | TGTGCCAGCAGCTTAGTCTGGGGACTAGCGGAGGGTAGCACAGATACGCAGTATTTT
TRBJ1-5 | NA | TRBD1 | TRBV15 | CATSRDSVRTGAIQPQHF | TGTGCCACCAGCAGAGATTCGGTACGGACAGGGGCAATTCAGCCCCAGCATTTT
TRBJ2-3 | NA | NA | TRBV7-9 | CASSLFIGRDFFTDTQYF | TGTGCCAGCAGCTTATTCATAGGGCGGGACTTCTTCACAGATACGCAGTATTTT
TRBJ2-2 | NA | TRBD2 | TRBV4-2 | CASSQGTSGNTGELFF | TGTGCCAGCAGCCAAGGGACTAGCGGTAACACCGGGGAGCTGTTTTTT
TRBJ1-2 | NA | NA | TRBV6-5 | CASSSLGPRYGYTF | TGTGCCAGCAGTTCCCTTGGACCCCGCTATGGCTACACCTTC
TRBJ2-5 | NA | NA | TRBV28 | CASSYRAMHRQETQYF | TGTGCCAGCAGTTACCGGGCCATGCATAGACAAGAGACCCAGTACTTC
TRBJ1-5 | NA | NA | TRBV11-3 | CASSLVLGERGSIRGQPQHF | TGTGCCAGCAGCTTAGTATTAGGGGAGAGGGGGTCGATCCGCGGTCAGCCCCAGCATTTT
TRBJ1-5 | few | NA | TRBV5-4 | CASSADIQGPQHF | TGTGCCAGCAGCGCCGATATCCAGGGGCCCCAGCATTTT
TRBJ2-2 | NA | NA | TRBV6-1 | CASRTTNTGELFF | TGTGCCAGCAGGACTACTAACACCGGGGAGCTGTTTTTT
TRBJ1-5 | NA | TRBD1 | TRBV19 | CASNTGGGDQPQHF | TGTGCCAGTAATACAGGGGGCGGGGATCAGCCCCAGCATTTT
TRBJ1-5 | NA | NA | TRBV19 | CASSMMDSNQPQHF | TGTGCCAGTAGTATGATGGACAGCAATCAGCCCCAGCATTTT
TRBJ2-7 | NA | NA | TRBV7-9 | CASSFRSYEQYF | TGTGCCAGCAGCTTCAGGTCCTACGAGCAGTACTTC
TRBJ2-1 | NA | NA | TRBV28 | CASSPPHGPVVTANEQFF | TGTGCCAGCAGTCCTCCTCATGGACCCGTCGTGACTGCCAATGAGCAGTTCTTC
TRBJ2-7 | NA | TRBD1 | TRBV5-1 | CASSYADRTGPGYEQYF | TGCGCCAGCAGCTACGCGGATCGGACAGGCCCAGGGTACGAGCAGTACTTC
TRBJ1-4 | NA | TRBD1 | TRBV6-1 | CASSLQGTNEKLFF | TGTGCCAGCAGCCTACAGGGGACTAATGAAAAACTGTTTTTT
TRBJ2-3 | NA | NA | TRBV5-1 | CASSRGSGGSTDTQYF | TGCGCCAGCTCCCGGGGCAGTGGGGGGAGCACAGATACGCAGTATTTT
TRBJ2-3 | NA | NA | TRBV28 | CASSFQVPDTQYF | TGTGCCAGCAGTTTCCAGGTCCCAGATACGCAGTATTTT
TRBJ2-1 | once | TRBD2 | TRBV7-8 | CASSLRGSGDEQFF | TGTGCCAGCAGCTTACGCGGGAGTGGCGATGAGCAGTTCTTC
TRBJ2-1 | NA | TRBD2 | TRBV28 | CASSPFLQRDDSYNEQFF | TGTGCCAGCAGTCCCTTTCTACAGCGGGACGACTCCTACAATGAGCAGTTCTTC
TRBJ2-3 | NA | NA | TRBV7-9 | CATQASTDTQYF | TGTGCCACCCAGGCTAGCACAGATACGCAGTATTTT
TRBJ2-3 | NA | TRBD2 | TRBV5-1 | CASSLLGLAGMTDTQYF | TGCGCCAGCAGCTTGTTAGGCCTAGCGGGTATGACAGATACGCAGTATTTT
TRBJ2-1 | NA | TRBD1 | TRBV7-9 | CASSTPGQGAGWFF | TGTGCCAGCAGCACTCCGGGACAGGGGGCAGGTTGGTTCTTC
TRBJ2-1 | NA | NA | TRBV4-1 | CASGRGNSYNEQFF | TGCGCCAGCGGTCGGGGGAACTCCTACAATGAGCAGTTCTTC
TRBJ2-1 | NA | NA | TRBV2 | CASSEISSYNEQFF | TGTGCCAGCAGTGAAATTAGCTCCTACAATGAGCAGTTCTTC
TRBJ2-7 | NA | NA | TRBV7-2 | CASSFLRSYEQYF | TGTGCCAGCAGCTTTCTCAGGTCCTACGAGCAGTACTTC